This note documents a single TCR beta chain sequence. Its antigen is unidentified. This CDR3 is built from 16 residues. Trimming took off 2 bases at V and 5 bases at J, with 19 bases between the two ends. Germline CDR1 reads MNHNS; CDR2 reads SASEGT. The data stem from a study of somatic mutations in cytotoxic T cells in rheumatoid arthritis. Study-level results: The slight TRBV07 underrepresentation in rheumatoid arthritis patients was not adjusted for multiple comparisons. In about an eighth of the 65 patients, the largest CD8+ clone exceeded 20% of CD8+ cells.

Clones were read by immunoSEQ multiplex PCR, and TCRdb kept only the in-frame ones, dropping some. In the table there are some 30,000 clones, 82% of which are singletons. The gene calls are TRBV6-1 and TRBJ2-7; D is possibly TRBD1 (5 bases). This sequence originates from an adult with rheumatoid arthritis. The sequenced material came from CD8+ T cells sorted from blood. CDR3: CASSEFEDTVSDEQYF. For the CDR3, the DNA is TGTGCCAGCAGTGAATTCGAGGACACGGTCTCGGACGAGCAGTACTTC.